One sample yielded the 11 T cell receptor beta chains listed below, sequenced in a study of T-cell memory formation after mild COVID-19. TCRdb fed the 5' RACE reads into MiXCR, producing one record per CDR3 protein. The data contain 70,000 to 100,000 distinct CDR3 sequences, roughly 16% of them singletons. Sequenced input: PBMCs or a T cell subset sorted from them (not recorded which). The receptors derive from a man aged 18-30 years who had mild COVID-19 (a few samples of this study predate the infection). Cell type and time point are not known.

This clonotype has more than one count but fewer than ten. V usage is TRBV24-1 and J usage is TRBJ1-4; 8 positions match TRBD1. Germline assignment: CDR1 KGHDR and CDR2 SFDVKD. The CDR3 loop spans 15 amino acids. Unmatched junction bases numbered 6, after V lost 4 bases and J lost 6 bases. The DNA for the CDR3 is TGTGCCACCAGTGACCAGACAGGGGTGGATGAAAAACTGTTTTTT. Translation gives CATSDQTGVDEKLFF.

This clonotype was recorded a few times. The chain's CDR3 is CASSLSMTDNYGYTF. CDR3 in DNA: TGTGCCAGCAGTTTATCGATGACGGACAACTATGGCTACACCTTC. The chain couples TRBV27 to TRBJ1-2; D is unclear. This CDR3 has 15 amino acids. The ends were cut back, 0 bases at V and 2 bases at J, with 10 bases in the middle. Germline V gene data show CDR1 as MNHEY and CDR2 as SMNVEV (reference sequence).

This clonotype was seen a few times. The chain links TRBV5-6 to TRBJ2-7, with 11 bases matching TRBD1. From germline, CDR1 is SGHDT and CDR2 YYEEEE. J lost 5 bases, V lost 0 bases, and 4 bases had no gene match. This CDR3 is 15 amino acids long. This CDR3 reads CASSLVGQGGDEQYV. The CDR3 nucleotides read TGTGCCAGCAGCTTGGTGGGACAGGGGGGCGACGAGCAGTACGTC.

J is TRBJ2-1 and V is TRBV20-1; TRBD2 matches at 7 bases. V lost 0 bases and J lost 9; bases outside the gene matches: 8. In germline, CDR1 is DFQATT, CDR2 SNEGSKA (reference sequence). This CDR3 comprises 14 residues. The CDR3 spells CSARDSRGSPEQFF. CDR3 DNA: TGCAGTGCTAGAGATTCGCGGGGGTCGCCTGAGCAGTTCTTC.

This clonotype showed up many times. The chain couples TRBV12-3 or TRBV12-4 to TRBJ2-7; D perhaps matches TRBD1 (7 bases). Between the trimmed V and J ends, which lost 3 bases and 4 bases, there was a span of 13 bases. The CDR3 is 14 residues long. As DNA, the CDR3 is TGTGCCAGCAGTTTCGCGGGACAGTCTTACGAGCAGTACGTC. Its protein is CASSFAGQSYEQYV.

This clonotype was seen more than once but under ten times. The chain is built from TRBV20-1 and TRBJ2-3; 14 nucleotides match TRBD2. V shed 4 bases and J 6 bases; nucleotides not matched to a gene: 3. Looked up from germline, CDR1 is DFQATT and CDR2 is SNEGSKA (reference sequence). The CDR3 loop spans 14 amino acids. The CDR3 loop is CSATRTSGGDTQYF. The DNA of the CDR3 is TGCAGTGCTACCCGGACTAGCGGGGGGGATACGCAGTATTTT.

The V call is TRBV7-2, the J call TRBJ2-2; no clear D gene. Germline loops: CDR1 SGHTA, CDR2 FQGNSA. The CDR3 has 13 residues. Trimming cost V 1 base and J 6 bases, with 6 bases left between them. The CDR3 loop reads CASSLDGSGELFF. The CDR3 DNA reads TGTGCCAGCAGCTTAGACGGGTCCGGGGAGCTGTTTTTT.

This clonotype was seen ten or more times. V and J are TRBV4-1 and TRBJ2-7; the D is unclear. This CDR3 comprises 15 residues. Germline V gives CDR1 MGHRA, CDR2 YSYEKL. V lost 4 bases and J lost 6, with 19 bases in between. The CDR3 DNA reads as TGCGCCAGCAGCCTACTTCCTGGGGTGGACCGCGAGCAGTACGTC. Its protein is CASSLLPGVDREQYV.

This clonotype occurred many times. In nucleotides, the CDR3 is TGCGCCAGCAGCTTGGTCCAGCGGGGTACGCAGTATTTT. Protein product: CASSLVQRGTQYF. This chain joins TRBV5-1 and TRBJ2-3, with TRBD2 matching over 7 bases. The CDR3 consists of 13 residues. Germline-derived CDR1 and CDR2 are SGHRS and YFSETQ. J lost 8 bases, V lost 0 bases, and 3 bases had no gene match.

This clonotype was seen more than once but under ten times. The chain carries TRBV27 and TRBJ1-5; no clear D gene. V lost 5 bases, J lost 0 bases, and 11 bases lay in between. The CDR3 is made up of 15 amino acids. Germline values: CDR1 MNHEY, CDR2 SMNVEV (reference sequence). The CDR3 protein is CASSPYRNSNQPQHF. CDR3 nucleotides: TGTGCCAGCAGTCCGTACCGGAATAGCAATCAGCCCCAGCATTTT.

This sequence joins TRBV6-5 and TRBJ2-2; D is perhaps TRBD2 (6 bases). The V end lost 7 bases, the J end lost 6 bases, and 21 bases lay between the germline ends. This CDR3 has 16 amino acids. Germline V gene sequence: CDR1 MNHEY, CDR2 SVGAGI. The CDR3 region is CASTYFRGLSSGELFF. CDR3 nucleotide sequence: TGTGCCAGCACCTACTTTAGGGGACTGTCCTCCGGGGAGCTGTTTTTT.